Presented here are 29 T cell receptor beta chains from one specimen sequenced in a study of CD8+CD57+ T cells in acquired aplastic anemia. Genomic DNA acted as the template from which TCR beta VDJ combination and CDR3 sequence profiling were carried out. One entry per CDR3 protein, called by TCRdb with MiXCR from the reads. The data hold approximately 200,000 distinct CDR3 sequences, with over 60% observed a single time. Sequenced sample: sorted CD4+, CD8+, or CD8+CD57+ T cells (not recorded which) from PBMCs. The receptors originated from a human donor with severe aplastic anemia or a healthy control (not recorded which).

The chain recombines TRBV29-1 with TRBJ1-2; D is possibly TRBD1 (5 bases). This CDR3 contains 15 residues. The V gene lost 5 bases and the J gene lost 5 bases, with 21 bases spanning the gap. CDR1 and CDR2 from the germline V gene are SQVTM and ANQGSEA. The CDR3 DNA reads TGCAGCGTTCCTACCCAGGGCTATCAAGGTTATGGCTACACCTTC. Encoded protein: CSVPTQGYQGYGYTF.

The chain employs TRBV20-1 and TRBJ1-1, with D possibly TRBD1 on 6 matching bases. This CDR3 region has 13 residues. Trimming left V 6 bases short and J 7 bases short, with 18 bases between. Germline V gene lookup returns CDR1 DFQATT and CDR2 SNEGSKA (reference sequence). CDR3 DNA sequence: TGCAGTGCCGTCCGGGGTGGACAGTTTGAAGCTTTCTTT. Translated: CSAVRGGQFEAFF.

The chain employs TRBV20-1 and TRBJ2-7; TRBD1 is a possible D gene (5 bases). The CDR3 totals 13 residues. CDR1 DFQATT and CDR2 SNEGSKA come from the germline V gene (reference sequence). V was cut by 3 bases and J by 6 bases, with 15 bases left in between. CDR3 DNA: TGCAGTGCTAGTCCCATGGGAAGGGGCGAGCAGTACTTC. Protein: CSASPMGRGEQYF.

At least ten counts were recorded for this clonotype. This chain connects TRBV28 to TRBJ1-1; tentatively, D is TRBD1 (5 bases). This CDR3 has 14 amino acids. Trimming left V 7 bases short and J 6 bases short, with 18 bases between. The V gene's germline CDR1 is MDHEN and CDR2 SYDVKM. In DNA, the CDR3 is TGTGCCAGCACCGACAGAAAAGGTATCCCTGAAGCTTTCTTT. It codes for CASTDRKGIPEAFF.

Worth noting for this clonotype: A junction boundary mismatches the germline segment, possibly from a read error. CDR3 amino acids: CASSLAAVLDF. Here the CDR3 DNA reads TGTGCCAGCAGCTTGGCCGCTGTTTTGGACTTC. J is TRBJ2-7 and V is TRBV5-5, with D unresolved. Germline-derived CDR1 and CDR2 are SGHKS and YYEKEE (reference sequence). The CDR3 contains 11 residues.

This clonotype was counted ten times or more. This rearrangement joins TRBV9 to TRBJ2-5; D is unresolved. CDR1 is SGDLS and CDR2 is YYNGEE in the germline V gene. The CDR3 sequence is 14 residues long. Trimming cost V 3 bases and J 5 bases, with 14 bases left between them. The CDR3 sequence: CASSAGLSTETQYF. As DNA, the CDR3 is TGTGCCAGCAGCGCTGGGTTGTCTACGGAGACCCAGTACTTC.

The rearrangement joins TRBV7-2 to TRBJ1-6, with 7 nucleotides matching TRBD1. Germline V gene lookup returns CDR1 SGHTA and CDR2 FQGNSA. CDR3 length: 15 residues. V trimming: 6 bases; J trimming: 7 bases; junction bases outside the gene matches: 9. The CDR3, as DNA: TGTGCCAGCAGATCCGGGACAGCAAGAAATTCACCCCTCCACTTT. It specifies CASRSGTARNSPLHF.

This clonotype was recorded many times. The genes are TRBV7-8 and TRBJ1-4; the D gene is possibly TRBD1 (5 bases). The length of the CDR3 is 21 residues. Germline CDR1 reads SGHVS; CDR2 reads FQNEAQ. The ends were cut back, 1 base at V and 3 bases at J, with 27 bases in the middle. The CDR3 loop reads CASSLVVWWGLQDLANEKLFF. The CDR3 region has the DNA TGTGCCAGCAGCTTAGTGGTTTGGTGGGGACTCCAGGATCTAGCTAATGAAAAACTGTTTTTT.

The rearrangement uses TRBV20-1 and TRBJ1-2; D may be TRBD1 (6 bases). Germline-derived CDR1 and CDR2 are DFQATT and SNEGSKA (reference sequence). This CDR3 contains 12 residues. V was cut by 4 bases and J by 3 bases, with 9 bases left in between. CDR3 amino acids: CSAKKGDYGYTF. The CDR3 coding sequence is TGCAGTGCTAAAAAGGGGGACTATGGCTACACCTTC.

DNA for the CDR3: TGTGCCAGCAGCGTAGAACCAGGGACTAATGAAAAACTGTTTTTT. This codes for CASSVEPGTNEKLFF. J is TRBJ1-4 and V is TRBV9; D may be TRBD1 (5 bases). Germline loops: CDR1 SGDLS, CDR2 YYNGEE. Trimming left V 0 bases short and J 2 bases short, with 8 bases between. This CDR3 has 15 residues.

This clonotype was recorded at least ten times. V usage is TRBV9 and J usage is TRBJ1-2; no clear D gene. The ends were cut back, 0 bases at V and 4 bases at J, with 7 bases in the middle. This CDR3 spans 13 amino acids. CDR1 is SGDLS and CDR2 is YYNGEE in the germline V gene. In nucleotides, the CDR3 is TGTGCCAGCAGCGTAGGGGCAGCCTATGGCTACACCTTC. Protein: CASSVGAAYGYTF.

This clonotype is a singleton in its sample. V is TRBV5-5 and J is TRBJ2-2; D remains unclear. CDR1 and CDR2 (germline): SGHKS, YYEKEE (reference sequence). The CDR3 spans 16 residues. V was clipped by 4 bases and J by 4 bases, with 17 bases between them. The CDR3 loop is CASSNRPAIGTGELFF. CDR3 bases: TGTGCCAGCAGCAACCGACCAGCCATAGGCACCGGGGAGCTGTTTTTT. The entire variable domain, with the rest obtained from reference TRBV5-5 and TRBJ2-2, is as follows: DAGVTQSPTHLIKTRGQQVTLRCSPISGHKSVSWYQQVLGQGPQFIFQYYEKEERGRGNFPDRFSARQFPNYSSELNVNALLLGDSALYLCASSNRPAIGTGELFFGEGSRLTVL.

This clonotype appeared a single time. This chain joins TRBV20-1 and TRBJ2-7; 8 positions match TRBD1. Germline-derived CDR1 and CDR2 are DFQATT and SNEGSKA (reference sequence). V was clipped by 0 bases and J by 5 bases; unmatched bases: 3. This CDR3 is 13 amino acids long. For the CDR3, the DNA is TGCAGTGCTAGAGATGGACAGGGCCACGAGCAGTACTTC. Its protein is CSARDGQGHEQYF.

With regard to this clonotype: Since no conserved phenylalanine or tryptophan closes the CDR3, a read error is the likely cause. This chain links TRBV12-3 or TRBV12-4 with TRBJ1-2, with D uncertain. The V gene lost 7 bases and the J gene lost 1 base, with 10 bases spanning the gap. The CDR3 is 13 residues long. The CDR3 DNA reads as TGTGCCAGCAAGGAGACGGTTAACTATGGCTACACCATC. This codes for CASKETVNYGYTI.

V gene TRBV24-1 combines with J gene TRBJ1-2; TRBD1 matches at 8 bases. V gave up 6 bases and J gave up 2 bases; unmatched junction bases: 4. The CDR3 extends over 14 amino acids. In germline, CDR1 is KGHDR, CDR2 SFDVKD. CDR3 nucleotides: TGTGCCACCAGTCCTGGACAGGGCAACTATGGCTACACCTTC. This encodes CATSPGQGNYGYTF.

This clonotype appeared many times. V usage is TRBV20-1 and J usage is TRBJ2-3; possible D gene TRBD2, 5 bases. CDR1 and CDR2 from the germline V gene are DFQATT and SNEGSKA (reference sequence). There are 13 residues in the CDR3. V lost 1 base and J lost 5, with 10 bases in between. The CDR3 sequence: CSARGAERDTQYF. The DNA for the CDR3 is TGCAGTGCTAGAGGAGCGGAGAGAGATACGCAGTATTTT.

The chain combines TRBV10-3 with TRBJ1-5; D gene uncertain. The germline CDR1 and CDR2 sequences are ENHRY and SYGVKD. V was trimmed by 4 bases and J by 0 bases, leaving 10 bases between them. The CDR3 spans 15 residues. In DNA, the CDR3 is TGTGCCATCAGTGTCGGGGATAATAGCAATCAGCCCCAGCATTTT. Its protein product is CAISVGDNSNQPQHF.

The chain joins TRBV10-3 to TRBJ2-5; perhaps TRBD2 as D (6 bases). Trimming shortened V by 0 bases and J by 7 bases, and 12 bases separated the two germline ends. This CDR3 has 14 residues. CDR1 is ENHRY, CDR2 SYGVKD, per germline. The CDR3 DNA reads TGTGCCATCAGTGAGTCCCGTAGCGGCGGGACCCAGTACTTC. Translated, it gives CAISESRSGGTQYF.

Here the CDR3 DNA reads TGCGCCAGCAGCCAGGGACTAGCCTATGAGCAGTTCTTC. Protein product: CASSQGLAYEQFF. This sequence joins TRBV4-3 and TRBJ2-1, with TRBD2 matching over 9 bases. The CDR3 has 13 amino acids. Germline loops: CDR1 LGHNA, CDR2 YSLEER. The J segment lost 8 bases and the V segment lost 3 bases, leaving 2 bases of the junction unmatched.

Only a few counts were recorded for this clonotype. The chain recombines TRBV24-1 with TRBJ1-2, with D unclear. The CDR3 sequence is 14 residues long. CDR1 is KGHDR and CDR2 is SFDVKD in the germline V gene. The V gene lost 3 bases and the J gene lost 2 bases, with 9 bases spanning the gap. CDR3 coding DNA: TGTGCCACCAGTGATGTCGGATTGAACTATGGCTACACCTTC. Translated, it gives CATSDVGLNYGYTF.

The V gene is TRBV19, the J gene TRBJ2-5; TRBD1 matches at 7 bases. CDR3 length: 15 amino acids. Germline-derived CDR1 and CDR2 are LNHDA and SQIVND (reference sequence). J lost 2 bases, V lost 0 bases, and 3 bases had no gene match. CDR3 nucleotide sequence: TGTGCCAGTAGTATAGAGGCAGGGGGACAAGAGACCCAGTACTTC. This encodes CASSIEAGGQETQYF.

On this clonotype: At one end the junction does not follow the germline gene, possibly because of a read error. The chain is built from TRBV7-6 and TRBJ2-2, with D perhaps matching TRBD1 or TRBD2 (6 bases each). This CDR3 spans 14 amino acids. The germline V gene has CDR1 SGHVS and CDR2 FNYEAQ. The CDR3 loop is CASSLQRGRGELFF. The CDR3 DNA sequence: TGTGCTAGCAGCTTACAACGGGGGCGGGGGGAGCTGTTTTTT.

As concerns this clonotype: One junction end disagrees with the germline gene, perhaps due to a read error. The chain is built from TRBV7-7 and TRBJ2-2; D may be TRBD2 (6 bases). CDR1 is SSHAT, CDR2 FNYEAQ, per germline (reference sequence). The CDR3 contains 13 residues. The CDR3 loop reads CASSFGWGGKLFF. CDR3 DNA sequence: TGTGCTAGCAGCTTCGGGTGGGGCGGGAAGCTGTTTTTT.

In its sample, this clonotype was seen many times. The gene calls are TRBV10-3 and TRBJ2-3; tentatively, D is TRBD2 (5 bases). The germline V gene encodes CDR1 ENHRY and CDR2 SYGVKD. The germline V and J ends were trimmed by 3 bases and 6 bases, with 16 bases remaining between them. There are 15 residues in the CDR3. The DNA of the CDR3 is TGTGCCATCAGTGAATCCAACGCGGCGGGTGATACGCAGTATTTT. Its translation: CAISESNAAGDTQYF.

CDR3 sequence (DNA): TGTGCCAGCAGTGGGCTTGGGGGGAGCTACGAGCAGTACTTC. It is translated as CASSGLGGSYEQYF. The gene calls are TRBV6-1 and TRBJ2-7; D is perhaps TRBD2 (6 bases). The V gene's germline CDR1 is MNHNS and CDR2 SASEGT. This CDR3 is built from 14 residues. The V gene lost 4 bases and the J gene lost 3 bases, with 13 bases spanning the gap.

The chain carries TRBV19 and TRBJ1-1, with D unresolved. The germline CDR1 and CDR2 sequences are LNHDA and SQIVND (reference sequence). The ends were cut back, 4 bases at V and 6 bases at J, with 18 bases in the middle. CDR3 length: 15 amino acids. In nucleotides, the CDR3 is TGTGCCAGTAGTAAATTAAACTTACCGCGGGCTGAAGCTTTCTTT. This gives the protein CASSKLNLPRAEAFF.

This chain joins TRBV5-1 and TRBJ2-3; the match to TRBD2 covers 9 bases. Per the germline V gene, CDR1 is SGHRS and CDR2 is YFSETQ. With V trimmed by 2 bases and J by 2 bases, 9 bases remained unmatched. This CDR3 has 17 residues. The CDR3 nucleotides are TGCGCCAGCAGCTTCCGGGACTTAGCGGGAGTCACAGATACGCAGTATTTT. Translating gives CASSFRDLAGVTDTQYF. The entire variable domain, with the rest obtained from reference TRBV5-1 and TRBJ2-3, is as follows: KAGVTQTPRYLIKTRGQQVTLSCSPISGHRSVSWYQQTPGQGLQFLFEYFSETQRNKGNFPGRFSGRQFSNSRSEMNVSTLELGDSALYLCASSFRDLAGVTDTQYFGPGTRLTVL.

In DNA form, the CDR3 reads TGTGCCAGTAGTACCACAGGGACAGGCTATGGCTACACCTTC. It translates to CASSTTGTGYGYTF. The chain has TRBV19 and TRBJ1-2; TRBD1 matches at 8 bases. Germline CDR1 is LNHDA and CDR2 is SQIVND (reference sequence). The CDR3 runs to 14 residues. V shed 4 bases, J shed 4 bases, and the junction held 5 bases outside the gene matches. Variable domain in full (rest from reference TRBV19 and TRBJ1-2): DGGITQSPKYLFRKEGQNVTLSCEQNLNHDAMYWYRQDPGQGLRLIYYSQIVNDFQKGDIAEGYSVSREKKESFPLTVTSAQKNPTAFYLCASSTTGTGYGYTFGSGTRLTVV.

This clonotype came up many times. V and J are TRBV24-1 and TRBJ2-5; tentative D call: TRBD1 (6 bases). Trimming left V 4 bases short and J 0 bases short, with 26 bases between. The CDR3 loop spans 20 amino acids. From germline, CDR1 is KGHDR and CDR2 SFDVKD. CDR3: CATSDRPGHLNERYQETQYF. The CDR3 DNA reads TGTGCCACCAGTGACCGACCGGGACACCTAAATGAAAGGTACCAAGAGACCCAGTACTTC.